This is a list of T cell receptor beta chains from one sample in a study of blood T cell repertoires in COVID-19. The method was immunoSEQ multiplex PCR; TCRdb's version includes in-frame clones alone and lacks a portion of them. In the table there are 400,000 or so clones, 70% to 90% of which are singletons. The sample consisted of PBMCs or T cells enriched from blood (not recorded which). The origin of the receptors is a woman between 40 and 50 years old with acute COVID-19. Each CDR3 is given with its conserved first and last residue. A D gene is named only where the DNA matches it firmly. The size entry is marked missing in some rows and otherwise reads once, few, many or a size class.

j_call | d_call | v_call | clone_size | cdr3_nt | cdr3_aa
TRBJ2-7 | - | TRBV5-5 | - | TGTGCCAGCAGCTCCCTGGTGGACATCCACGAGCAGTACTTC | CASSSLVDIHEQYF
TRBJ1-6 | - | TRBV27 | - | TGTGCCAGCAGATTGGTCGGGAGTAATTCACCCCTCCACTTT | CASRLVGSNSPLHF
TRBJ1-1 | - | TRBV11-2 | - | TGTGCCAGCAGCTTAGCGTCTCGGGTGGGTACTGAAGCTTTCTTT | CASSLASRVGTEAFF
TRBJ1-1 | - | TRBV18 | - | TGTGCCAGCTCACCCGGCACTGAAGCTTTCTTT | CASSPGTEAFF
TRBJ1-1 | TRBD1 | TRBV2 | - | TGTGCCAGCAGAGAGAGACAGGGAATGAACACTGAAGCTTTCTTT | CASRERQGMNTEAFF
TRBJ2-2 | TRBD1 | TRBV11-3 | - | TGTGCCAGCAGCTACGATCCGGGACAGGGATCAGGGGAGCTGTTTTTT | CASSYDPGQGSGELFF
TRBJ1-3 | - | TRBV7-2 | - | TGTGCCAGCAGCTTAGGCCCAGACAGCTCTGGAAACACCATATATTTT | CASSLGPDSSGNTIYF
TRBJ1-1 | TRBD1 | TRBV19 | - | TGTGCCAGTAGGGGACAGAGAATGAACACTGAAGCTTTCTTT | CASRGQRMNTEAFF
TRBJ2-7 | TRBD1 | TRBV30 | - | TGTGCCTGGAGTGCGGACAGGGGGCAGGCCTACGAGCAGTACTTC | CAWSADRGQAYEQYF
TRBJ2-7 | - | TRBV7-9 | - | TGTGCCAGCAGCTTGTGGCGGTCCATAAGGTACTTC | CASSLWRSIRYF
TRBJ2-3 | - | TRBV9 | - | TGTGCCAGCAGCAACCACCAGGGGGCGGGAGGGGGCACAGATACGCAGTATTTT | CASSNHQGAGGGTDTQYF
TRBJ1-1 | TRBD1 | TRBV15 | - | TGTGCCACCAGCCGAGGGACAGGGAAATGGTTCACTGAAGCTTTCTTT | CATSRGTGKWFTEAFF
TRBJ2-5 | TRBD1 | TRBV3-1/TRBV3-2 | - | TGTGCCAGCAGCCAAAGTGCCAGGGGGGAGACCCAGTACTTC | CASSQSARGETQYF
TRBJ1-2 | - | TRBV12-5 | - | TGTGCTAGTGCCATGGGGGGGGATGGCTACACCTTC | CASAMGGDGYTF
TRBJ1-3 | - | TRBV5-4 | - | TGTGCCAGCAGCTTGGAACGGGGGGGAAACACCATATATTTT | CASSLERGGNTIYF
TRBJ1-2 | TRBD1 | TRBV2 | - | TGTGCCAGCAGAGCCTCAGGGGGCAACTATGGCTACACCTTC | CASRASGGNYGYTF
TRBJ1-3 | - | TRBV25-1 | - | TGTGCCAGCAGTGCAGGGGCGGGAAACACCATATATTTT | CASSAGAGNTIYF
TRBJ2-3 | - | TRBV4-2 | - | TGTGCCAGCAGCCAAGATAAAGGAGGGGGGGTGGATTCAGATACGCAGTATTTT | CASSQDKGGGVDSDTQYF
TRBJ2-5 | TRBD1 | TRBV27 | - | TGTGCCAGCGGACAGGTCCCCAAAACCCAGTACTTC | CASGQVPKTQYF
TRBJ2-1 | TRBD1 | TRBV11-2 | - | TGTGCCAGCAGCTCCCATCCGGGACAGGGGTATGAGCAGTTCTTC | CASSSHPGQGYEQFF
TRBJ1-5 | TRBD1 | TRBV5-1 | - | TGCGCCAGCAGCGCAGGGACAGAAGATAATCAGCCCCAGCATTTT | CASSAGTEDNQPQHF
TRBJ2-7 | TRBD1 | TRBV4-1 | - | TGCGCCAGCAGCCTGACAGGGGGCAGGTACGAGCAGTACTTC | CASSLTGGRYEQYF
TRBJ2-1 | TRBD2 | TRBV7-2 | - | TGTGCCAGCAGCCCCGGTCGGACTAGAGGCAATGAGCAGTTCTTC | CASSPGRTRGNEQFF
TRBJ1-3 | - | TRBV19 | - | TGTGCCAGTAGTCTACAGGGTAGATACGGAAACACCATATATTTT | CASSLQGRYGNTIYF
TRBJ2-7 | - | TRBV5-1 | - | TGCGCCAGCAGCTCCACAGGATCCTACGAGCAGTACTTC | CASSSTGSYEQYF
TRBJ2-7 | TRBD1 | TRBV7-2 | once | TGTGCCAGCAGCTTAGAACAGGGGGTGACCCACGAGCAGTACTTC | CASSLEQGVTHEQYF
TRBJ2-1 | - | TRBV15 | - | TGTGCCACCAGCAGGCAGGGGAACTACAATGAGCAGTTCTTC | CATSRQGNYNEQFF
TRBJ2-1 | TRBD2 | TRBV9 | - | TGTGCCAGCAGCGTAGCTGTAGCGGGGGGTTACAATGAGCAGTTCTTC | CASSVAVAGGYNEQFF
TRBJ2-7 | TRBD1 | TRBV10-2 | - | TGCGCCAGCAGCCTTAGGACAGGGTCCTACGAGCAGTACTTC | CASSLRTGSYEQYF